This paragraph reports one T cell receptor beta chain. Its target is unknown. The primer mix had 60 Vbeta and 13 Jbeta primers. Only in-frame clones appear in the TCRdb table, and some are missing; sequencing was by immunoSEQ multiplex PCR. The sample holds tens of thousands of clones, roughly 89% seen once. The data stem from a study of cytomegalovirus exposure and HLA in healthy donors. Study overall: An early data release held some 85 million unique TCRs from HLA-typed donors.

The CDR3 totals 16 residues. Germline CDR1 and CDR2: LNHDA and SQIVND (reference sequence). Trimming removed 4 bases from V and 4 bases from J, with 20 bases in between. Overall study findings and caveats: A further, later analysis showed that HLA-associated TCR beta chains (compared with equally common others) were more clonally expanded. The likely explanation for a cluster of highly shared sequence variants was sequencing artifact.

The chain couples TRBV19 to TRBJ2-7; a possible D gene is TRBD1 (6 bases). The source is a boy aged 10-17 years in good health and CMV-seronegative. The sequenced material came from PBMCs. The CDR3 here is CASSTISGTPLYEQYF. In DNA form, the CDR3 reads TGTGCCAGTAGTACAATATCCGGGACACCTCTATACGAGCAGTACTTC.